The 21 T cell receptor beta chains in this list originate from one sample, sequenced in a study of cytomegalovirus exposure and HLA in healthy donors. Primers: 60 Vbeta forward and 13 Jbeta reverse. Here immunoSEQ multiplex PCR was the method, and the copy in TCRdb shows in-frame clones only, minus some. This table has roughly 100,000 clones, around 75% appearing once. The sample consisted of PBMCs. The receptor set was obtained from a man aged 25-40 years in good health and CMV-seronegative.

V and J are TRBV18 and TRBJ2-1; D possibly corresponds to TRBD2 (6 bases). CDR1 and CDR2 from the germline V gene are KGHSH and LQKENI. This CDR3 is built from 15 residues. V lost 0 bases and J 10 bases, leaving 16 bases between the germline ends. CDR3 coding DNA: TGTGCCAGCTCACCACCCCAACTAGCTGCGATCGAGCAGTTCTTC. It codes for CASSPPQLAAIEQFF.

The chain joins TRBV18 to TRBJ2-3, with 7 positions matching TRBD2. This CDR3 comprises 15 residues. After removal of 3 bases from V and 4 bases from J, the junction contained 7 bases not matched to a gene. The germline CDR1 and CDR2 sequences are KGHSH and LQKENI. The CDR3 nucleotides read TGTGCCAGCTCACCTGGGGCGGGAGCTCCAGATACGCAGTATTTT. This sequence encodes CASSPGAGAPDTQYF. The whole variable domain, remainder taken from reference TRBV18 and TRBJ2-3, is NAGVMQNPRHLVRRRGQEARLRCSPMKGHSHVYWYRQLPEEGLKFMVYLQKENIIDESGMPKERFSAEFPKEGPSILRIQQVVRGDSAAYFCASSPGAGAPDTQYFGPGTRLTVL.

The chain employs TRBV7-2 and TRBJ2-1; D remains ambiguous. The CDR3 runs to 13 residues. Germline V CDR1 and CDR2: SGHTA, FQGNSA. The germline V and J ends were trimmed by 5 bases and 2 bases, with 7 bases remaining between them. The CDR3 DNA is TGTGCCAGCAGCCCGACAACCTACAATGAGCAGTTCTTC. Translating it yields CASSPTTYNEQFF.

The chain carries TRBV5-1 and TRBJ2-5; perhaps TRBD1 as D (6 bases). V shed 2 bases and J shed 5 bases, with 10 bases lying between them. This CDR3 is built from 13 residues. Germline CDR1 and CDR2: SGHRS and YFSETQ. CDR3 coding DNA: TGCGCCAGCAGCTTACAGGGCGGCGAGACCCAGTACTTC. This gives the protein CASSLQGGETQYF.

This chain connects TRBV7-2 to TRBJ2-7; D perhaps matches TRBD1 (5 bases). The CDR3 sequence is 13 residues long. CDR1 and CDR2 from the germline V gene are SGHTA and FQGNSA. Trimming removed 6 bases at V and 5 bases at J, with 14 bases between. As DNA, the CDR3 is TGTGCCAGCAGTTTCGCAGGGTCCAACGAGCAGTACTTC. Protein product: CASSFAGSNEQYF.

The gene calls are TRBV23-1 and TRBJ1-5; D is undetermined. TRBV23-1 is filed as an ORF, its function uncertain. Trimming stripped 4 bases from V and 9 bases from J, with 7 bases between. There are 11 residues in the CDR3. CDR3 sequence reads: CASSPFRPQHF. Here the CDR3 DNA reads TGCGCCAGCAGTCCTTTTCGGCCCCAGCATTTT.

The J gene is TRBJ2-1, the V gene TRBV2; TRBD1 is a possible D gene (6 bases). V lost 11 bases, J lost 3 bases, and 14 bases lay in between. In germline, CDR1 is SNHLY, CDR2 FYNNEI. The CDR3 is 13 amino acids. The CDR3 region is CAGIRDNYNEQFF. In nucleotides, the CDR3 is TGTGCCGGTATCCGGGACAACTACAATGAGCAGTTCTTC.

The gene calls are TRBV30 and TRBJ2-7, with 7 bases matching TRBD1. The CDR3 runs to 12 residues. CDR1 is GTSNPN, CDR2 SVGIG, per germline (reference sequence). J lost 2 bases, V lost 5 bases, and 3 bases had no gene match. The CDR3: CAWGGQAYEQYF. CDR3 DNA sequence: TGTGCCTGGGGCGGACAGGCCTACGAGCAGTACTTC. The entire variable domain, with the rest obtained from reference TRBV30 and TRBJ2-7, is as follows: SQTIHQWPATLVQPVGSPLSLECTVEGTSNPNLYWYRQAAGRGLQLLFYSVGIGQISSEVPQNLSASRPQDRQFILSSKKLLLSDSGFYLCAWGGQAYEQYFGPGTRLTVT.

About this clone: Its ends do not fully match the called genes, so a read error is possible. The V and J genes are TRBV27 and TRBJ2-7, with TRBD2 matching over 8 bases. CDR3 length: 15 amino acids. CDR1 is MNHEY and CDR2 is SMNVEV in the germline V gene (reference sequence). In nucleotides, the CDR3 is TGTGCCAGCAGTCACGGGACTAGTGGCTCCCACGAGCAGTACTTC. This encodes CASSHGTSGSHEQYF.

This clone showed up just a few times. The V call is TRBV4-3, the J call TRBJ1-5, with D possibly being TRBD1 (5 bases). CDR1 LGHNA and CDR2 YSLEER come from the germline V gene. The CDR3 has 13 residues. The V and J ends lost 3 bases and 6 bases respectively, with 9 bases between them. The CDR3 DNA is TGCGCCAGCAGCCAGGACACCTCTCAGCCCCAGCATTTT. Its translation: CASSQDTSQPQHF.

This clone was observed a handful of times. The rearrangement joins TRBV6-5 to TRBJ1-5; D not certain. This CDR3 is built from 13 residues. The V end was cut by 6 bases, the J end by 4 bases, with 10 bases between. Germline CDR1 reads MNHEY; CDR2 reads SVGAGI. CDR3 nucleotide sequence: TGTGCCAGCAGCCCCAAGCTTAATCAGCCCCAGCATTTT. Protein: CASSPKLNQPQHF.

The chain combines TRBV28 with TRBJ2-3; 7 bases are a match to TRBD2. Germline values: CDR1 MDHEN, CDR2 SYDVKM. The CDR3 is 14 amino acids. V shed 10 bases and J 4 bases; nucleotides not matched to a gene: 11. CDR3 DNA: TGTGCCATAAAAGACAAGCGGGGCGCAGATACGCAGTATTTT. Protein: CAIKDKRGADTQYF.

The chain links TRBV18 to TRBJ1-2, with 8 bases fitting TRBD1. CDR1 is KGHSH, CDR2 LQKENI, per germline. CDR3 length: 20 residues. V shed 0 bases, J shed 8 bases, and the junction held 23 bases outside the gene matches. The CDR3 loop is CASSPPSDPRTGPFLGGYTF. CDR3 in DNA: TGTGCCAGCTCACCACCGTCCGACCCCCGGACAGGGCCCTTTTTAGGCGGCTACACCTTC.

The sample holds a few counts of this clone. CDR3 residues: CASGGNNQPQHF. The CDR3 DNA is TGTGCCTCTGGAGGGAACAATCAGCCCCAGCATTTT. The V and J genes are TRBV28 and TRBJ1-5; D gene ambiguous. Trimming pared 11 bases from V and 3 bases from J, leaving 11 bases between. CDR3 length: 12 amino acids. CDR1 is MDHEN and CDR2 is SYDVKM in the germline V gene.

The chain is built from TRBV7-3 and TRBJ2-5; D unresolved. This CDR3 is built from 13 residues. Germline V gene sequence: CDR1 SGHTA, CDR2 FQGTGA. V was shortened by 2 bases and J by 4 bases, with 8 bases between the two germline ends. In DNA, the CDR3 is TGTGCCAGCAGCTTAGGCAGGCGAGAGACCCAGTACTTC. Translating gives CASSLGRRETQYF. The full variable domain, rest sourced from reference TRBV7-3 and TRBJ2-5, is GAGVSQTPSNKVTEKGKYVELRCDPISGHTALYWYRQSLGQGPEFLIYFQGTGAADDSGLPNDRFFAVRPEGSVSTLKIQRTERGDSAVYLCASSLGRRETQYFGPGTRLLVL.

The rearrangement links TRBV5-6 to TRBJ1-2; no reliable D call. Germline V gene sequence: CDR1 SGHDT, CDR2 YYEEEE. CDR3 size: 14 residues. V lost 3 bases to trimming and J lost 1 base, with 10 bases between them. This CDR3 reads CASSSPPLNYGYTF. The CDR3 DNA reads TGTGCCAGCAGCTCCCCTCCTCTTAACTATGGCTACACCTTC.

The V gene is TRBV28, the J gene TRBJ1-5; D is uncertain. Per germline, CDR1 MDHEN and CDR2 SYDVKM. This CDR3 region has 12 residues. Trimming took 5 bases from V and 6 from J, leaving 8 bases between them. CDR3 DNA sequence: TGTGCCAGCAGTCAGGTGAGTCAGCCCCAGCATTTT. It specifies CASSQVSQPQHF.

The chain recombines TRBV28 with TRBJ2-1; 8 positions agree with TRBD2. The trim removed 6 bases at V and 7 bases at J, leaving 11 bases unmatched. Germline V gives CDR1 MDHEN, CDR2 SYDVKM. The CDR3 is 15 amino acids. The CDR3 sequence: CASSPYGTSGNEQFF. The CDR3 nucleotides read TGTGCCAGCAGCCCTTACGGGACTAGTGGGAATGAGCAGTTCTTC.

This chain joins TRBV30 and TRBJ2-5, with D perhaps matching TRBD2 (7 bases). CDR3 length: 13 amino acids. Germline V gives CDR1 GTSNPN, CDR2 SVGIG (reference sequence). The DNA of the CDR3 is TGTGCGGGGGGGCTGCTTCTCCAAGAGACCCAGTACTTC. It codes for CAGGLLLQETQYF.

This clone was seen just once. The chain combines TRBV7-2 with TRBJ2-3, with TRBD2 matching 7 bases. The germline gives CDR1 SGHTA, CDR2 FQGNSA. This CDR3 has 19 amino acids. V dropped 5 bases and J dropped 0; count of bases not matched to a gene: 17. The CDR3 sequence is CASSPRDYRNLASTDTQYF. DNA of the CDR3: TGTGCCAGCAGCCCCCGGGACTATCGAAACCTTGCTAGCACAGATACGCAGTATTTT.

This chain uses TRBV29-1 with TRBJ2-7, with TRBD1 matching 10 bases. The CDR3 covers 13 residues. Germline CDR1 and CDR2: SQVTM and ANQGSEA. V was pared by 5 bases and J by 2 bases, with 3 bases of the junction left unmatched. The CDR3 sequence is CSVTTGGTYEQYF. The CDR3 DNA sequence: TGCAGCGTTACGACAGGGGGCACCTACGAGCAGTACTTC.